This T cell receptor beta chain was captured in a study of T cell responses to AZD1222 COVID-19 vaccine. Study results and limitations: Most donors were white British, females outnumbered males, and clonal diversity was possibly underestimated. Nearly half of spike-specific TCRs reportedly target variant regions that are unmutated in the B.1.351 and B.1.1.7 variants. In all cases, repertoires were sampled only after the peak T cell response.

Concerning this clone: Its antigen is currently unknown.

TCRdb's table, derived via immunoSEQ multiplex PCR, lists solely in-frame clones and lacks some. The profile shows fewer than 130,000 clones, just under 95% of them singletons. The sequenced sample was peripheral blood, obtained 28 days after the second AZD1222 dose. The sequence was obtained from an adult who received the AZD1222 COVID-19 vaccine.

The CDR3 DNA follows: TGTGCCAGCAGCTTTAAAAAGCGGGGGGGCCACACAGATACGCAGTATTTT. This gives the protein CASSFKKRGGHTDTQYF. The chain carries TRBV5-5 and TRBJ2-3, with 10 bases identical to TRBD2. Germline V gene data show CDR1 as SGHKS and CDR2 as YYEKEE (reference sequence). The CDR3 is made up of 17 amino acids. J was trimmed by 2 bases and V by 2 bases; bases with no gene match: 8.